Presented here are 18 T cell receptor beta chains from one specimen sequenced in a study of shared clonotypes between healthy human individuals. Produced via immunoSEQ multiplex PCR; TCRdb's table is partial and in-frame only. The sample consists of more than 2,000,000 clones, more than 90% of them appearing once. Sequencing was performed on naive CD4+ T cells sorted from blood. The subset here: CD45RA+ positively selected. These receptors all stem from a man between 18 and 29 years old in good health.

About this clone itself: In the same sample, other DNA sequences code for this CDR3. The rearrangement joins TRBV7-9 to TRBJ1-5; 7 bases are shared with TRBD1. CDR3 size: 13 residues. J gave up 7 bases and V 4 bases, and 4 bases lay outside the gene matches. Per germline, CDR1 SEHNR and CDR2 FQNEAQ (reference sequence). Here the CDR3 DNA reads TGTGCCAGCAGCTCGACAGGGAACCAGCCCCAGCATTTT. Encoded protein: CASSSTGNQPQHF.

J is TRBJ2-3 and V is TRBV4-1, with 10 nucleotides matching TRBD2. The CDR3 is 17 amino acids. Germline CDR1 MGHRA, CDR2 YSYEKL. Trimming at V came to 4 bases and at J to 2 bases, leaving 9 bases not matched to a gene. The CDR3 sequence: CASSPSGGGLNTDTQYF. In nucleotides, the CDR3 is TGCGCCAGCAGCCCCAGCGGGGGGGGCCTTAACACAGATACGCAGTATTTT.

The chain employs TRBV13 and TRBJ2-1; D may be TRBD2 (5 bases). Trimming left V 0 bases short and J 10 bases short, with 19 bases between. CDR3 length: 16 amino acids. Germline values: CDR1 PRHDT, CDR2 FYEKMQ (reference sequence). Here the CDR3 reads CASSLGLNKEEIEQFF. In DNA form, the CDR3 reads TGTGCCAGCAGCTTAGGCCTAAATAAGGAGGAAATAGAGCAGTTCTTC.

This rearrangement joins TRBV7-9 to TRBJ1-3, with a weak D call TRBD1 (5 bases). Germline loops: CDR1 SEHNR, CDR2 FQNEAQ (reference sequence). This CDR3 comprises 15 residues. V lost 1 base and J lost 0, with 7 bases in between. The chain's CDR3 is CASSLGGTSGNTIYF. DNA for the CDR3: TGTGCCAGCAGCTTAGGGGGGACCTCTGGAAACACCATATATTTT. Complete variable domain (other parts from reference TRBV7-9 and TRBJ1-3): DTGVSQNPRHKITKRGQNVTFRCDPISEHNRLYWYRQTLGQGPEFLTYFQNEAQLEKSRLLSDRFSAERPKGSFSTLEIQRTEQGDSAMYLCASSLGGTSGNTIYFGEGSWLTVV.

This chain uses TRBV20-1 with TRBJ1-2; the D gene is possibly TRBD1 (5 bases). The CDR3 extends over 10 amino acids. Germline values: CDR1 DFQATT, CDR2 SNEGSKA (reference sequence). CDR3 DNA sequence: TGCGCCAGGGCGGGGTATGGCTACACCTTC. Its translation: CARAGYGYTF.

In regard to this clone: Additional DNA sequences in this sample encode the identical CDR3. The rearrangement uses TRBV5-1 and TRBJ2-3; TRBD1 matches 8 bases. Trimming removed 1 base from V and 3 bases from J; junction bases left unmatched: 4. This CDR3 is 15 amino acids long. Germline V gene data show CDR1 as SGHRS and CDR2 as YFSETQ. CDR3 coding DNA: TGCGCCAGCAGCTTGACAGGGGGAGATACAGATACGCAGTATTTT. Protein: CASSLTGGDTDTQYF.

This chain connects TRBV7-3 to TRBJ2-3; weak D call: TRBD2 (7 bases). V was cut by 5 bases and J by 0 bases, with 12 bases left in between. CDR1 and CDR2 from the germline V gene are SGHTA and FQGTGA. This CDR3 is built from 15 residues. The CDR3 coding sequence is TGTGCCAGCAGCCTGGCGGGGGCTAGCACAGATACGCAGTATTTT. It yields the protein CASSLAGASTDTQYF.

This chain joins TRBV6-1 and TRBJ2-3, with D tentatively TRBD2 (6 bases). Trimming removed 6 bases from V and 0 bases from J, with 13 bases in between. The germline gives CDR1 MNHNS, CDR2 SASEGT. This CDR3 comprises 15 residues. CDR3 nucleotide sequence: TGTGCCAGCAGAGTAAGCGGGTCTAGCACAGATACGCAGTATTTT. It encodes CASRVSGSSTDTQYF.

This chain uses TRBV25-1 with TRBJ1-3; 7 bases are shared with TRBD1. The CDR3 runs 18 residues. Germline values: CDR1 MGHDK, CDR2 SYGVNS. Unmatched junction bases numbered 11, after V lost 2 bases and J lost 1 base. The CDR3 sequence is CASSEGFRSGQSGNTIYF. As DNA, the CDR3 is TGTGCCAGCAGTGAAGGCTTTCGATCGGGACAGTCTGGAAACACCATATATTTT.

The CDR3 sequence is CASTPGLGNEQFF. CDR3 nucleotide sequence: TGTGCCAGCACCCCGGGTCTTGGCAATGAGCAGTTCTTC. The chain joins TRBV6-1 to TRBJ2-1, with D unclear. This CDR3 spans 13 amino acids. CDR1 MNHNS and CDR2 SASEGT come from the germline V gene. V dropped 7 bases and J dropped 6 bases, with 13 bases sitting between them.

V usage is TRBV27 and J usage is TRBJ2-7; either TRBD1 or TRBD2 may fit D (6 bases each). CDR1 MNHEY and CDR2 SMNVEV come from the germline V gene (reference sequence). CDR3 length equals 13 residues. V lost 8 bases, J lost 3 bases, and 14 bases lay in between. CDR3 residues: CASGKGGLYEQYF. The CDR3 coding sequence is TGTGCCAGCGGGAAGGGGGGCCTCTACGAGCAGTACTTC.

The V and J genes are TRBV25-1 and TRBJ2-5; maybe TRBD2 (6 bases). Germline V gives CDR1 MGHDK, CDR2 SYGVNS. This CDR3 is built from 11 residues. V lost 6 bases, J lost 5 bases, and 7 bases lay in between. The DNA of the CDR3 is TGTGCCAGCAGCCGGGGGGAGACCCAGTACTTC. It specifies CASSRGETQYF.

The chain is built from TRBV6-1 and TRBJ1-2; tentatively, D is TRBD1 (5 bases). V gave up 5 bases and J gave up 4 bases, with 17 bases separating them. This CDR3 is built from 15 residues. In germline, CDR1 is MNHNS, CDR2 SASEGT. This chain's CDR3 is CASSPTAGSGYGYTF. The CDR3 nucleotides read TGTGCCAGCAGTCCTACGGCAGGGTCGGGCTATGGCTACACCTTC.

The V and J genes are TRBV7-8 and TRBJ2-1; TRBD2 agrees at 7 bases. This CDR3 has 17 amino acids. Germline CDR1 reads SGHVS; CDR2 reads FQNEAQ. Unmatched junction bases numbered 15, after V lost 5 bases and J lost 5 bases. The CDR3 sequence is CASSPPVGREQNNEQFF. The CDR3 bases are TGTGCCAGCAGCCCCCCGGTGGGGAGGGAACAAAACAATGAGCAGTTCTTC.

This sequence joins TRBV30 and TRBJ2-2, with D perhaps TRBD2 (6 bases). V was cut by 2 bases and J by 3 bases, with 13 bases left in between. There are 15 residues in the CDR3. Germline CDR1 and CDR2: GTSNPN and SVGIG (reference sequence). This CDR3 is CAWSQPGLDTGELFF. DNA of the CDR3: TGTGCCTGGAGTCAACCGGGACTGGACACCGGGGAGCTGTTTTTT.

Details on this clone: This CDR3 is also generated by other DNA sequences in the sample. This chain joins TRBV4-3 and TRBJ2-7, with 7 bases lining up with TRBD2. The CDR3 has 13 amino acids. Germline V gene sequence: CDR1 LGHNA, CDR2 YSLEER. The ends lost 0 bases at V and 6 bases at J; junction bases unmatched: 2. The CDR3 spells CASSQEGLGEQYF. DNA for the CDR3: TGCGCCAGCAGCCAAGAAGGACTAGGCGAGCAGTACTTC.

The chain joins TRBV14 to TRBJ2-2; D possibly corresponds to TRBD2 (6 bases). Between the trimmed V and J ends, which lost 1 base and 5 bases, there was a span of 11 bases. The V gene's germline CDR1 is SGHDN and CDR2 FVKESK. The CDR3 runs to 15 residues. CDR3 protein: CASSQAPRGTGELFF. In nucleotides, the CDR3 is TGTGCCAGCAGCCAAGCACCCCGGGGGACCGGGGAGCTGTTTTTT.

The chain uses TRBV28 and TRBJ1-1; D possibly corresponds to TRBD1 (5 bases). Per germline, CDR1 MDHEN and CDR2 SYDVKM. V shed 8 bases and J shed 4 bases, with 17 bases lying between them. This CDR3 comprises 14 residues. CDR3 bases: TGTGCCAGCTACATTACATGGGGGGGCACTGAAGCTTTCTTT. Protein sequence: CASYITWGGTEAFF.